The entry below gives a single TCR beta chain sequence along with its context. Germline V gives CDR1 SGHAT, CDR2 FQNNGV. With 1 base removed from V and 1 base from J, the gap between germline ends came to 7 bases. The CDR3 sequence is 14 residues long. The source of the sample is a study of blood T cell repertoires in COVID-19. Study summary: COVID-19 samples, acute and convalescent, were from the United States, Italy and Spain. From T cells, B-cell-depleted T cells, or PBMCs came the material, which was cDNA or gDNA.

A Seattle source enrolled patients during active infection and followed them longitudinally. Per the original data handling: It was from reference gene primer amplification that nucleated cell counts were estimated. The data were produced by immunoSEQ multiplex PCR, yet TCRdb's version contains in-frame clones alone and is incomplete. The V and J calls and clone size are taken from that table; D and trimming were inferred from the DNA. In the table there are 45,000 to 50,000 clones, 75% to 90% of which are singletons. The sequence was obtained from a woman of 80 years or more with COVID-19, enrolled during active disease. Material for sequencing was peripheral blood. This chain links TRBV11-2 with TRBJ2-5, with a weak D call TRBD2 (5 bases). The CDR3 sequence: CASSLGRTQETQYF. The CDR3 DNA reads TGTGCCAGCAGCTTAGGGAGGACCCAAGAGACCCAGTACTTC.